Detailed here is one T cell receptor (beta chain). Its antigen remains unidentified. Per-base qualities were not stored, and no clone one base away is much larger. The sample originates from a study of T cell responses to AZD1222 COVID-19 vaccine listed by TCRdb under 2021. Some background on the complete study: AZD1222 recipients whose second dose came at about 4 weeks and those whose second dose came at about 12 weeks were combined into one group, since spike-specific TCR depth and breadth did not differ between the two schedules. A total of more than 230 trial participants underwent TCR sequencing, of whom 207 received two doses of AZD1222 and about 25 received two doses of the MenACWY control vaccine. Trial participants were enrolled by age into subgroups of 18-55, 56-69 and 70-plus years, and about 150, 27 and 61 TCR-sequenced participants, respectively, were included in these subgroups. What the research found in general, with its limitations: Epitopes outside the regions mutated in the B.1.351 and B.1.1.7 variants were reportedly recognized by nearly half of the unique spike-specific TCRs. The 56-69-year group was small, and its depth increase did not reach significance, likely because of low power. No day 14 peak-response samples were available, so repertoires were characterized only after the peak T cell response. The whole spike protein was spanned by vaccine-associated CD4 TCRs, and dominant responses were seen in regions 160-218 and 743-854. After two AZD1222 doses, both the breadth and the depth of spike-specific TCRs were significantly higher than at day 0 and than in MenACWY recipients. Most participants were white British and females outnumbered males, and the authors suggested that clonal diversity may have been underestimated. Conclusions about previously exposed vaccinees are limited, since just five or six AZD1222 recipients were seropositive for SARS-CoV-2 at baseline.

The germline V gene (reference sequence) specifies LNHDA as CDR1 and SQIVND as CDR2. From cysteine to phenylalanine, the CDR3 is 13 amino acids long. Only the CDR3 portion is preserved as DNA: 39 bases, with reading frame beginning at the first base. V loses 3 bases, J loses 6 bases, and the germline ends lie 9 bases apart. The CDR3 regions of human TCRbeta chains were analyzed by immunosequencing. On the authors' methods: TCRs in the repertoires were compared against a reference library of SARS-CoV-2-specific TCRs that had been generated with the MIRA antigen-specificity platform. Breadth meant the fraction of unique TCRs that were SARS-CoV-2-associated, whereas depth meant the fraction of total T cells that were SARS-CoV-2-associated. Using the MIRA data, each spike-specific TCR was mapped to the spike region that the TCR reacts to and placed in a CD4 or CD8 class. Log10-transformed breadth and depth values were compared by one-way ANOVA with Sidak's multiple comparisons tests. In its TCRdb copy, this immuneACCESS table keeps in-frame sequences only and misses some clones. Where compared with another copy, unresolved V genes explain less than half of these, and the others have no known cause. V, J and clone size reflect that table, while D and trimming were determined from the DNA. Within this sample are more than 95,000 clones, with 75% to 90% of them counted one time only. The top ten clones comprise about 17% of the sample.

According to the study, the label for this sample's time point signals: baseline before first vaccination. Vaccinee samples were obtained from the UK trials COV001 and COV002, which included a single-blind randomized controlled phase 2/3 trial of AZD1222 (ChAdOx1 nCoV-19) in healthy adults. For TCRbeta chain sequencing, PBMC samples from trial participants were taken at day 0 and at day 28 after the second dose. Recombination joined TRBV19 with TRBJ1-5; the D gene remains uncertain. Sequenced here: peripheral blood, sampled on day 0 of AZD1222 vaccination. The origin of this receptor is an adult in good health. This receptor has the CDR3 CASSIIGVQPQHF. The DNA reads TGTGCCAGTAGTATCATTGGGGTTCAGCCCCAGCATTTT.